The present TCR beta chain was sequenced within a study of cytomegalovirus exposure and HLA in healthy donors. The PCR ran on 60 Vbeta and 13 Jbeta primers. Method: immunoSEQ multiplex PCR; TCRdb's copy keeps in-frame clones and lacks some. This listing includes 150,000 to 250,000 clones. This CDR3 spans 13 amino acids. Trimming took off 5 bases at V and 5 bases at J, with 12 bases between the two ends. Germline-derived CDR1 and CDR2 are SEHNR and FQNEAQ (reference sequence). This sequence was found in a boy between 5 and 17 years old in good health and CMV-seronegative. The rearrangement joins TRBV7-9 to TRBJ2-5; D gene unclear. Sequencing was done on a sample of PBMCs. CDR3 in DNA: TGTGCCAGCAGCCACCTAACCGTGGAGACCCAGTACTTC. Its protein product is CASSHLTVETQYF.